This T cell receptor (beta chain) appears in the sequencing data of a study of cytomegalovirus exposure and HLA in healthy donors. Some clones are missing from TCRdb's copy, which holds only in-frame ones; the method was immunoSEQ multiplex PCR. Seen here are some 310,000 clones, 88% observed once, and the top ten hold roughly 0.96%. Trimming took off 3 bases at V and 4 bases at J, with 9 bases between the two ends. The length of the CDR3 is 13 residues. Per germline, CDR1 GTSNPN and CDR2 SVGIG (reference sequence). There are a few counts of this clone. Antigen: not known. General observations from the study: The authors listed roughly 150 TCR beta chains as cytomegalovirus-associated. Cytomegalovirus status was reportedly diagnosed by the classifier with high specificity and sensitivity.

The TCR sequence derives from a young man in good health and CMV-seronegative. This chain uses TRBV30 with TRBJ1-4; the D is unclear. Input material: PBMCs. The DNA of the CDR3 is TGTGCCTGGAGCGTCGGGAGTAATGAAAAACTGTTTTTT. It specifies CAWSVGSNEKLFF.